This is a list of T cell receptor beta chains from one sample in a study of CD4 and CD8 cells across lung adenocarcinoma regions. MiXCR, run by TCRdb on the PCR reads, gives a single entry per CDR3 protein. The table includes approximately 16,000 distinct CDR3 sequences, over 50% detected once. The sequenced sample consisted of CD8+ T cells from the center of a lung tumor. These receptors originate from a female donor with lung adenocarcinoma. The CD4 and CD8 labels of this study may be unreliable. CDR3s include the opening cysteine and the closing phenylalanine or tryptophan. A D gene is named only where the DNA matches it firmly. Not all rows give a size; the values are once, few, many and, for expanded clones, a class.

CDR3 length	V gene	clone size	J gene	D gene	CDR3 protein	CDR3 DNA
17	TRBV6-5	NA	TRBJ2-3	NA	CASSYSRATAHMNTQYF	TGTGCCAGCAGTTACTCGAGGGCGACGGCACACATGAATACGCAGTATTTT
16	TRBV4-1	NA	TRBJ1-2	TRBD1	CASSTSRTGGGSGASF	TGCGCCAGCAGCACCAGCCGGACAGGGGGAGGCTCTGGCGCTTCCTTC
16	TRBV6-1	NA	TRBJ2-3	TRBD2	CASSVAGVWAKNTQYF	TGTGCCAGCAGTGTGGCGGGGGTGTGGGCCAAAAATACGCAGTACTTT
15	TRBV4-1	many	TRBJ2-1	TRBD1	CASSHGQGPYNEQFF	TGCGCCAGCAGCCATGGACAGGGACCCTACAATGAGCAGTTCTTC
14	TRBV14	NA	TRBJ1-2	NA	CASSQAPSVNGYTF	TGTGCCAGCAGCCAAGCGCCATCGGTGAATGGCTACACCTTC
15	TRBV30	NA	TRBJ1-1	NA	CAWSVFGITDTEAFF	TGTGCCTGGAGTGTATTTGGTATAACGGACACTGAAGCTTTCTTT
15	TRBV27	many	TRBJ2-5	TRBD2	CASSLRSGGGETQYF	TGTGCCAGCAGTTTACGAAGCGGGGGGGGAGAGACCCAGTACTTC
14	TRBV6-5	medium-sized	TRBJ1-4	TRBD1	CASSYRTGYEKLFF	TGTGCCAGCAGTTATAGGACAGGGTACGAAAAACTGTTTTTT
16	TRBV6-1	medium-sized	TRBJ2-7	TRBD1	CASSEDPTGTPYEQYF	TGTGCCAGCAGTGAAGATCCGACAGGGACCCCCTACGAGCAGTACTTC
15	TRBV5-1	few	TRBJ1-4	TRBD1	CASSWGTGTNEKLFF	TGCGCCAGCAGCTGGGGGACAGGAACTAATGAAAAACTGTTTTTT
15	TRBV6-1	once	TRBJ2-3	NA	CARGNVGGADETQYF	TGTGCCAGGGGTAATGTGGGGGGCGCCGATGAGACCCAGTATTTT
13	TRBV6-1	NA	TRBJ2-7	NA	CASSESRPYEQYF	TGTGCCAGCAGTGAAAGCAGACCGTACGAGCAGTACTTC
16	TRBV6-1	large	TRBJ2-1	TRBD2	CASSESWRGGNNEQFF	TGTGCCAGCAGTGAATCTTGGCGGGGGGGCAACAATGAGCAGTTCTTC
15	TRBV7-2	NA	TRBJ1-5	NA	CVSSLGVRRGQPQHF	TGTGTCAGCAGCTTAGGTGTCCGGAGGGGTCAGCCCCAGCATTTT
16	TRBV4-1	NA	TRBJ2-5	NA	CASSQEQNWEEETQYF	TGCGCCAGCAGCCAAGAACAGAATTGGGAGGAAGAGACCCAGTACTTC
11	TRBV6-1	once	TRBJ2-4	NA	CASSDRTKQYF	TGTGCCAGCAGTGATCGGACTAAGCAGTACTTC
16	TRBV5-4	NA	TRBJ2-4	NA	CASSSGQPPAKNIQYF	TGTGCCAGCAGCTCCGGACAGCCTCCAGCCAAAAACATTCAGTACTTC
16	TRBV6-5	few	TRBJ2-3	NA	CASSYGRGPSTDTQYF	TGTGCCAGCAGTTACGGGCGGGGGCCTAGCACAGATACGCAGTATTTT
17	TRBV18	NA	TRBJ2-4	NA	CASSCVPGLGAKNIQYF	TGTGCCAGCTCATGTGTCCCGGGGCTGGGAGCCAAAAATATTCAGTATTTC
14	TRBV6-1	once	TRBJ2-7	NA	CASTVLGGKDTQYF	TGTGCCAGCACCGTACTAGGAGGCAAAGATACGCAGTACTTC